A single sample gave rise to the 20 T cell receptor beta chains below, sequenced in a study of T cell clonality in common variable immunodeficiency. For these TCRs, the target antigens are not known. The data were produced by immunoSEQ multiplex PCR, yet TCRdb's version contains in-frame clones alone and is incomplete. This repertoire holds roughly 29,000 clones, and none appear only once. Study-level points and caveats: In common variable immunodeficiency, TCR beta chains reportedly carried fewer deletions and N-nucleotide insertions.

The sequencing sample was made of peripheral blood mononuclear cells. The receptors stem from a human donor with common variable immunodeficiency.

This clone was counted a few times. The read terminates 3 residues before the CDR3 end, so the remaining end is supplied by the germline J gene. The rearrangement joins TRBV19 to TRBJ2-7; 11 positions agree with TRBD1. CDR3 length equals 13 residues. Germline CDR1 reads LNHDA; CDR2 reads SQIVND (reference sequence). J lost 4 bases, V lost 4 bases, and 0 bases had no gene match. The CDR3 spells CASSRDRGYEQYF. The DNA read from the CDR3 is TGTGCCAGTAGTAGGGACAGGGGGTACGAG. The variable domain in full, completed from reference TRBV19 and TRBJ2-7, reads DGGITQSPKYLFRKEGQNVTLSCEQNLNHDAMYWYRQDPGQGLRLIYYSQIVNDFQKGDIAEGYSVSREKKESFPLTVTSAQKNPTAFYLCASSRDRGYEQYFGPGTRLTVT.

This clone was picked up many times. The CDR3 is cut off 3 residues early in the read; its end comes from the germline J gene. The V call is TRBV29-1, the J call TRBJ2-5; D tentatively reads TRBD1 or TRBD2 (5 bases each). Germline assignment: CDR1 SQVTM and CDR2 ANQGSEA. This CDR3 contains 11 residues. The V end was cut by 4 bases, the J end by 3 bases, with 6 bases between. The CDR3 reads CSVGGEETQYF. Partial CDR3 DNA: TGCAGCGTTGGAGGGGAAGAGACC.

This clone came up many times. The read comes to an end 3 residues before the CDR3 does, leaving the germline J gene to fill in the end. The J gene is TRBJ1-1, the V gene TRBV7-8, with a tentative D call TRBD1 (5 bases). Germline lookup yields CDR1 SGHVS and CDR2 FQNEAQ. The CDR3 consists of 15 residues. V lost 5 bases and J lost 0, with 13 bases in between. CDR3 loop: CASSGRGPLNTEAFF. CDR3 DNA (partial): TGTGCCAGCAGCGGTAGGGGTCCTTTGAACACTGAA.

In its sample, this clone was seen many times. The CDR3 end is not reached by the read, which stops 3 residues before it; the germline J gene fills it in. The genes are TRBV5-1 and TRBJ2-1; 9 bases match TRBD2. J was trimmed by 7 bases and V by 2 bases; bases with no gene match: 4. The CDR3 runs 14 residues. Germline CDR1 SGHRS, CDR2 YFSETQ. The CDR3 reads CASSLSGRWNEQFF. The part of the CDR3 DNA that was read is TGCGCCAGCAGCTTAAGCGGGAGGTGGAATGAG.

This clone was counted at least ten times. CDR3 protein: CASSAPGGSGYGYTF. The sequenced part of the CDR3 DNA is TGTGCCAGCAGCGCACCTGGTGGCAGCGGATATGGC. This chain links TRBV9 with TRBJ1-2; no firm D call. The read ends 3 residues before the CDR3 terminus; that terminus is restored from the germline J gene. CDR1 SGDLS and CDR2 YYNGEE come from the germline V gene. This CDR3 is built from 15 residues. The ends were cut back, 3 bases at V and 5 bases at J, with 17 bases in the middle.

This clone was counted only a few times. The CDR3 end lies 3 residues beyond the end of the read and is filled in from the germline J gene. The V gene is TRBV5-1, the J gene TRBJ2-5, with a weak D call TRBD1 (6 bases). CDR1 is SGHRS and CDR2 is YFSETQ in the germline V gene. The CDR3 is made up of 17 amino acids. The V gene lost 2 bases and the J gene lost 6 bases, with 23 bases spanning the gap. CDR3 DNA, as far as it was read: TGCGCCAGCAGCTTACACACAGGGTTCGATGTGGCAAAGACC. Protein: CASSLHTGFDVAKT. The CDR3 in its entirety is CASSLHTGFDVAKTQYF.

In this sample, this clone turned up a few times. The CDR3 region is CASSFFVGQAYEQYF. The part of the CDR3 DNA that was read is TGTGCCAGCAGCTTTTTTGTGGGCCAGGCCTACGAG. This chain connects TRBV7-3 to TRBJ2-7; D gene ambiguous. The sequenced fragment ends 3 residues before the CDR3 boundary, so the rest is inferred from the germline J gene. With 3 bases removed from V and 2 bases from J, the gap between germline ends came to 14 bases. This CDR3 is built from 15 residues. Germline V CDR1 and CDR2: SGHTA, FQGTGA.

This clone was picked up many times. The CDR3 goes on 3 residues after the read ends, and that part is filled in from the germline J gene. This chain connects TRBV6-4 to TRBJ2-2; no clear D. Deletions cut 0 bases from V and 5 bases from J, with 7 bases between. CDR1 is MRHNA and CDR2 is SNTAGT in the germline V gene. The CDR3 is made up of 14 amino acids. The sequenced CDR3 bases are TGTGCCAGCAGTGACTCTTTAGAAACCGGGGAG. The encoded protein is CASSDSLETGE. The whole CDR3 protein reads CASSDSLETGELFF.

This clone occurred many times. The read ends 3 residues shy of where the CDR3 ends; the end is completed using the germline J gene. The chain has TRBV29-1 and TRBJ2-2; D might be TRBD2 (7 bases). This CDR3 has 15 residues. Germline assignment: CDR1 SQVTM and CDR2 ANQGSEA. Between the trimmed V and J ends, which lost 1 base and 7 bases, there was a span of 16 bases. CDR3 bases read: TGCAGCGTTGAAGGGGGAGGGGGAGTCTTCGGGGAG. Its protein is CSVEGGGGVFGE. The full-length CDR3 reads as CSVEGGGGVFGELFF.

Worth noting for this clone: The read is 3 residues too short to cover the CDR3 end, so that end is filled in from the germline J gene. This rearrangement joins TRBV7-9 to TRBJ1-4; 7 bases fit TRBD1. This CDR3 has 14 residues. CDR1 is SEHNR, CDR2 FQNEAQ, per germline (reference sequence). The trim removed 3 bases at V and 5 bases at J, leaving 3 bases unmatched. Partial CDR3 DNA: TGTGCCAGCAGCTTGGGACAGTCAAATGAAAAA. Translating gives CASSLGQSNEK. In full, the CDR3 reads CASSLGQSNEKLFF.

This clone was picked up many times. The CDR3 goes on 3 residues after the read ends, and that part is filled in from the germline J gene. The chain is built from TRBV28 and TRBJ2-1; 7 nucleotides agree with TRBD2. Trimming removed 5 bases from V and 7 bases from J; junction bases left unmatched: 11. CDR1 is MDHEN and CDR2 is SYDVKM in the germline V gene. The CDR3 spans 15 residues. CDR3 residues: CASSPPGEGVNEQFF. CDR3 bases read: TGTGCCAGCAGTCCTCCGGGGGAGGGAGTGAATGAG. The whole variable domain, remainder taken from reference TRBV28 and TRBJ2-1, is DVKVTQSSRYLVKRTGEKVFLECVQDMDHENMFWYRQDPGLGLRLIYFSYDVKMKEKGDIPEGYSVSREKKERFSLILESASTNQTSMYLCASSPPGEGVNEQFFGPGTRLTVL.

CDR3 protein: CASSRQGLNNEQFF. The covered CDR3 bases are TGCGCCAGCAGCCGTCAGGGGTTAAACAATGAG. J is TRBJ2-1 and V is TRBV5-1, with D maybe TRBD1 (6 bases). The CDR3 end falls 3 residues outside the read, so it is completed with the germline J gene. This CDR3 has 14 residues. V lost 4 bases, J lost 5 bases, and 13 bases lay in between. The germline V gene has CDR1 SGHRS and CDR2 YFSETQ.

The sample holds many counts of this clone. The read falls 3 residues short of the CDR3 end, and the missing part is taken from the germline J gene. The V call is TRBV12-3 or TRBV12-4, the J call TRBJ2-1, with a weak D call TRBD1 (5 bases). This CDR3 spans 13 amino acids. Trimming shortened V by 7 bases and J by 0 bases, and 7 bases separated the two germline ends. The CDR3 spells CASTRGSYNEQFF. CDR3 DNA (partial): TGTGCCAGCACAAGGGGCTCCTACAATGAG.

In this sample, this clone turned up a few times. The sequenced CDR3 bases are TGTGCCAGCTCACGACAGGGAAACGGAAACACC. Its protein product is CASSRQGNGNT. The entire CDR3 protein is CASSRQGNGNTIYF. V usage is TRBV18 and J usage is TRBJ1-3, with TRBD1 matching over 7 bases. The read ends 3 residues shy of where the CDR3 ends; the end is completed using the germline J gene. The CDR3 is 14 residues long. Germline CDR1 and CDR2: KGHSH and LQKENI. The trim removed 4 bases at V and 4 bases at J, leaving 4 bases unmatched.

This clone occurred many times. The sequenced fragment ends 3 residues before the CDR3 boundary, so the rest is inferred from the germline J gene. The V and J genes are TRBV2 and TRBJ2-7; 8 bases agree with TRBD2. Germline values: CDR1 SNHLY, CDR2 FYNNEI. J gave up 2 bases and V 6 bases, and 6 bases lay outside the gene matches. This CDR3 is 14 amino acids long. CDR3 in amino acids: CASRKTSGTYEQYF. CDR3 DNA (partial): TGTGCCAGCAGAAAAACTAGCGGAACCTACGAG.

This clone was counted at least ten times. The CDR3 end falls 3 residues outside the read, so it is completed with the germline J gene. This chain joins TRBV19 and TRBJ1-1, with a possible D match to TRBD1 (5 bases). Germline CDR1 reads LNHDA; CDR2 reads SQIVND (reference sequence). This CDR3 region has 13 residues. Trimming removed 9 bases at V and 4 bases at J, with 15 bases between. CDR3 DNA, as far as it was read: TGTGCCAGCACATTTCAGGGCGGCACTGAA. Residues: CASTFQGGTE. The full CDR3 is CASTFQGGTEAFF.

This clone was detected ten times or more. The observed sequence ends 3 residues before the CDR3 terminus, with the missing tail filled in from the germline J gene. The chain couples TRBV28 to TRBJ1-1, with D possibly being TRBD1 (6 bases). V was trimmed by 3 bases and J by 7 bases, leaving 15 bases between them. Germline lookup yields CDR1 MDHEN and CDR2 SYDVKM. The CDR3 has 14 amino acids. CDR3 bases read: TGTGCCAGCAGTTTGAGGGGGAATTGGGGTGAA. As protein: CASSLRGNWGE. The full CDR3 protein is CASSLRGNWGEAFF.

This clone has at least ten counts. The read terminates 3 residues before the CDR3 end, so the remaining end is supplied by the germline J gene. The J gene is TRBJ2-4, the V gene TRBV2; D possibly corresponds to TRBD1 (5 bases). Germline CDR1 SNHLY, CDR2 FYNNEI. This CDR3 has 14 residues. V lost 6 bases and J 7 bases, leaving 16 bases between the germline ends. CDR3 DNA (partial): TGTGCCAGCAGGGATATCCTTTCAGGGAACATT. Its protein is CASRDILSGNI. The complete CDR3 sequence is CASRDILSGNIQYF.

This clone has a handful of counts. Sequencing ends 3 residues short of the CDR3 end; the germline J gene provides the rest. The chain uses TRBV6-4 and TRBJ2-7, with a tentative D call TRBD1 (6 bases). The CDR3 is 14 residues long. CDR1 is MRHNA and CDR2 is SNTAGT in the germline V gene. The ends were cut back, 3 bases at V and 6 bases at J, with 15 bases in the middle. The part of the CDR3 DNA that was read is TGTGCCAGCAGTGAAACCGAACAGGGCTGCGAG. Translating gives CASSETEQGCE. The full CDR3 is CASSETEQGCEQYF.

Turning to this clone: Sequencing ends 3 residues short of the CDR3 end; the germline J gene provides the rest. V is TRBV2 and J is TRBJ2-2; possibly TRBD1 for D (6 bases). The V end was cut by 7 bases, the J end by 2 bases, with 14 bases between. In germline, CDR1 is SNHLY, CDR2 FYNNEI. The CDR3 sequence is 15 residues long. CDR3 residues: CASKETGINTGELFF. The part of the CDR3 DNA that was read is TGTGCCAGCAAGGAGACAGGAATTAACACCGGGGAG.